The 15 T cell receptor beta chains reported below all come from one sample, sequenced in a study of T cell changes during pregnancy in multiple sclerosis. Profiling relied on immunoSEQ multiplex PCR, and the TCRdb table lists in-frame clones only, not all of them. Of just under 65,000 clones detected, roughly 91% appear once; the ten largest clones hold under 2.5%. The specimen was peripheral blood, collected in the third trimester of pregnancy. The receptors were sampled from a female donor in good health, enrolled as a control in a pregnancy study.

V usage is TRBV18 and J usage is TRBJ2-7; 7 bases fit TRBD1. The J segment lost 7 bases and the V segment lost 3 bases, leaving 3 bases of the junction unmatched. The CDR3 is 12 residues long. Germline values: CDR1 KGHSH, CDR2 LQKENI. CDR3 amino acids: CASSPLQGEQYF. The CDR3 DNA is TGTGCCAGCTCACCTCTACAGGGGGAGCAGTACTTC.

The V and J genes are TRBV10-3 and TRBJ2-7; D unclear. Germline V gene lookup returns CDR1 ENHRY and CDR2 SYGVKD. The CDR3 runs to 15 residues. Trimming took off 3 bases at V and 5 bases at J, with 17 bases between the two ends. The CDR3 sequence: CAISDRAAGRHEQYF. CDR3 in DNA: TGTGCCATCAGTGATCGCGCAGCCGGCAGGCACGAGCAGTACTTC.

V usage is TRBV19 and J usage is TRBJ1-2; no firm D call. Germline assignment: CDR1 LNHDA and CDR2 SQIVND (reference sequence). The CDR3 contains 15 residues. Deletions cut 3 bases from V and 0 bases from J, with 11 bases between. In DNA form, the CDR3 reads TGTGCCAGTAGTATCGGACTTCCCTCTAACTATGGCTACACCTTC. Encoded protein: CASSIGLPSNYGYTF.

The rearrangement links TRBV19 to TRBJ1-5; no clear D. This CDR3 region has 15 residues. Germline V gene sequence: CDR1 LNHDA, CDR2 SQIVND (reference sequence). V lost 10 bases, J lost 7 bases, and 23 bases lay in between. The CDR3 sequence: CATRRMWRDNQPQHF. The CDR3 bases are TGTGCCACCCGACGAATGTGGAGGGATAACCAGCCCCAGCATTTT. The complete variable domain, with remaining parts taken from reference TRBV19 and TRBJ1-5, reads DGGITQSPKYLFRKEGQNVTLSCEQNLNHDAMYWYRQDPGQGLRLIYYSQIVNDFQKGDIAEGYSVSREKKESFPLTVTSAQKNPTAFYLCATRRMWRDNQPQHFGDGTRLSIL.

This sequence joins TRBV19 and TRBJ1-2, with a possible D match to TRBD1 (5 bases). V shed 3 bases and J shed 3 bases, with 11 bases lying between them. The CDR3 covers 14 residues. CDR1 and CDR2 (germline): LNHDA, SQIVND (reference sequence). The DNA for the CDR3 is TGTGCCAGTAGTATCCCTCAGGGTCACTATGGCTACACCTTC. Amino acids: CASSIPQGHYGYTF.

V gene TRBV12-5 combines with J gene TRBJ1-4; maybe TRBD1 (6 bases). Germline V CDR1 and CDR2: LGHNT, FRNRAP. The CDR3 spans 14 residues. The V end was cut by 9 bases, the J end by 7 bases, with 18 bases between. The CDR3 region is CASRGGQRSEKLFF. CDR3 nucleotide sequence: TGTGCTAGCCGGGGGGGCCAGAGGAGTGAAAAACTGTTTTTT.

The CDR3 DNA follows: TGTGCCTGGAGATGGCACTCTGGGGCCAACGTCCTGACTTTC. This encodes CAWRWHSGANVLTF. The chain carries TRBV30 and TRBJ2-6; no firm D call. V lost 3 bases to trimming and J lost 0 bases, with 6 bases between them. Germline V gene sequence: CDR1 GTSNPN, CDR2 SVGIG (reference sequence). The CDR3 is 14 amino acids.

The chain employs TRBV2 and TRBJ1-2; D is undetermined. V shed 7 bases and J shed 3 bases, with 12 bases lying between them. Per the germline V gene, CDR1 is SNHLY and CDR2 is FYNNEI. CDR3 size: 13 residues. The CDR3 DNA reads TGTGCCAGCATAACCAGGCTCCACTATGGCTACACCTTC. It encodes CASITRLHYGYTF.

The chain links TRBV9 to TRBJ1-4; D may be TRBD1 (5 bases). The CDR3 has 16 amino acids. Trimming shortened V by 4 bases and J by 5 bases, and 18 bases separated the two germline ends. The germline V gene encodes CDR1 SGDLS and CDR2 YYNGEE. This chain's CDR3 is CASSRITGVANEKLFF. The CDR3 DNA sequence: TGTGCCAGCAGCCGGATCACGGGGGTCGCGAATGAAAAACTGTTTTTT.

The chain links TRBV11-2 to TRBJ1-3, with no clear D. Germline CDR1 and CDR2: SGHAT and FQNNGV. CDR3 length equals 14 residues. Deletions cut 4 bases from V and 3 bases from J, with 10 bases between. In DNA, the CDR3 is TGTGCCAGCAGCTCCCCTCGGGGTGGAAACACCATATATTTT. Translating gives CASSSPRGGNTIYF.

The chain employs TRBV5-4 and TRBJ2-1; TRBD2 matches at 11 bases. The CDR3 is 19 amino acids. J gave up 0 bases and V 0 bases, and 8 bases lay outside the gene matches. Per the germline V gene, CDR1 is SGHNT and CDR2 is YYREEE (reference sequence). CDR3 nucleotide sequence: TGTGCCAGCAGCTTGGATGGACTAGCGGGCCCTAGCTCCTACAATGAGCAGTTCTTC. Translation: CASSLDGLAGPSSYNEQFF.

The gene calls are TRBV19 and TRBJ2-7, with 13 bases lining up with TRBD2. From germline, CDR1 is LNHDA and CDR2 SQIVND (reference sequence). The CDR3 length is 14 residues. Trimming cost V 9 bases and J 1 base; bases outside gene matches: 3. In DNA, the CDR3 is TGTGCCAGCAGGACTAGCGGGGGTTCCTACGAGCAGTACTTC. Protein product: CASRTSGGSYEQYF.

This chain connects TRBV12-1 to TRBJ2-1; the D call TRBD1 from the table was never checked on the DNA. TRBV12-1 is a known pseudogene. The CDR3 consists of 16 residues. CDR3 sequence: CASSPGTGGTYNEQFF. The CDR3 bases are TGTGCCAGCAGCCCCGGGACAGGTGGGACCTACAATGAGCAGTTCTTC.

The chain couples TRBV19 to TRBJ1-5, with a tentative D call TRBD1 (6 bases). The V and J ends lost 5 bases and 5 bases respectively, with 31 bases between them. The CDR3 runs 20 residues. Germline V gene lookup returns CDR1 LNHDA and CDR2 SQIVND (reference sequence). CDR3 DNA: TGTGCCAGTAGTCCACACCGGGACACTTTTTTTATCTCGGCCCATCAGCCCCAGCATTTT. It yields the protein CASSPHRDTFFISAHQPQHF.

The chain couples TRBV11-2 to TRBJ1-1; TRBD1 aligns across 8 bases. The CDR3 extends over 15 amino acids. Germline V gene sequence: CDR1 SGHAT, CDR2 FQNNGV. With 8 bases clipped from V and 1 base from J, the junction kept 9 bases outside the gene matches. In DNA, the CDR3 is TGTGCCAGCCAGGCAGGGGGCACCAAGAACACTGAAGCTTTCTTT. Its protein product is CASQAGGTKNTEAFF. Using reference TRBV11-2 and TRBJ1-1 for the parts outside the CDR3, the full variable domain is EAGVAQSPRYKIIEKRQSVAFWCNPISGHATLYWYQQILGQGPKLLIQFQNNGVVDDSQLPKDRFSAERLKGVDSTLKIQPAKLEDSAVYLCASQAGGTKNTEAFFGQGTRLTVV.